Detailed here is one TCR beta chain. The CDR3 consists of 14 residues. Germline lookup yields CDR1 LGHNA and CDR2 YNFKEQ. The V and J ends lost 3 bases and 4 bases, in that order; junction bases with no gene match: 4. The data stem from a study of technical replicates of blood from a few donors. Generated by immunoSEQ multiplex PCR, the TCRdb table keeps only in-frame clones and is missing some. Of tens of thousands of clones in the sample, roughly 86% were seen once. The source is a human donor in good health. Some clones in this sample may be carry-over from other donors' samples. What was sequenced was PBMCs. This rearrangement joins TRBV4-2 to TRBJ2-3, with TRBD1 matching 7 bases. CDR3 sequence: CASSQGDRADTQYF. The CDR3 DNA reads TGTGCCAGCAGCCAGGGAGACAGGGCAGATACGCAGTATTTT.